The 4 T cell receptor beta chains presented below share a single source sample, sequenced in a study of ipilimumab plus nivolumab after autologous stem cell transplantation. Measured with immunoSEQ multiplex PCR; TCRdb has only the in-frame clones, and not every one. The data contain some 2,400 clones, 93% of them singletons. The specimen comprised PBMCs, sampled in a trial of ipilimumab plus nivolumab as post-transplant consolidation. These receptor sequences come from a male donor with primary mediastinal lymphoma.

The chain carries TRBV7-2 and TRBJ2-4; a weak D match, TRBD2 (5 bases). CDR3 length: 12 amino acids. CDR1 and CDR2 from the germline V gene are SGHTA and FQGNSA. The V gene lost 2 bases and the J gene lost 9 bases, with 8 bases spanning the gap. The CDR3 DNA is TGTGCCAGCAGCTTAACCAGCGGCATTCAGTACTTC. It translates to CASSLTSGIQYF. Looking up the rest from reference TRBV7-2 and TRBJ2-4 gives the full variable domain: GAGVSQSPSNKVTEKGKDVELRCDPISGHTALYWYRQSLGQGLEFLIYFQGNSAPDKSGLPSDRFSAERTGGSVSTLTIQRTQQEDSAVYLCASSLTSGIQYFGAGTRLSVL.

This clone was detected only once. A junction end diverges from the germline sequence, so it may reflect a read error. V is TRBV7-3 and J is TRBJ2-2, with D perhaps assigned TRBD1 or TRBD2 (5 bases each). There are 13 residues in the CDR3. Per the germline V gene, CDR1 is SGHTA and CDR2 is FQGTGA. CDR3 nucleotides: TGTGCCAGCAGCCTAACTAGGGGCCGGGAGCTGTTTTTT. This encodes CASSLTRGRELFF.

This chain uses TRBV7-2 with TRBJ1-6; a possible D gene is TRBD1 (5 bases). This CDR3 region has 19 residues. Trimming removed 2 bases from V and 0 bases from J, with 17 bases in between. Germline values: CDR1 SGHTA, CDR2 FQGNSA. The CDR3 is CASSLRYGQGRSYNSPLHF. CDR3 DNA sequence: TGTGCCAGCAGCTTAAGATACGGCCAGGGACGCTCCTATAATTCACCCCTCCACTTT.

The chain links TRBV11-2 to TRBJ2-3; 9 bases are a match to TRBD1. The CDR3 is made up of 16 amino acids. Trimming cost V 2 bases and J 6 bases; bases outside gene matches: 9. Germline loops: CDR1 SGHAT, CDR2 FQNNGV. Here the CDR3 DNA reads TGTGCCAGCAGCTTAATCGGGGACAGGGCGAGCGATACGCAGTATTTT. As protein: CASSLIGDRASDTQYF.